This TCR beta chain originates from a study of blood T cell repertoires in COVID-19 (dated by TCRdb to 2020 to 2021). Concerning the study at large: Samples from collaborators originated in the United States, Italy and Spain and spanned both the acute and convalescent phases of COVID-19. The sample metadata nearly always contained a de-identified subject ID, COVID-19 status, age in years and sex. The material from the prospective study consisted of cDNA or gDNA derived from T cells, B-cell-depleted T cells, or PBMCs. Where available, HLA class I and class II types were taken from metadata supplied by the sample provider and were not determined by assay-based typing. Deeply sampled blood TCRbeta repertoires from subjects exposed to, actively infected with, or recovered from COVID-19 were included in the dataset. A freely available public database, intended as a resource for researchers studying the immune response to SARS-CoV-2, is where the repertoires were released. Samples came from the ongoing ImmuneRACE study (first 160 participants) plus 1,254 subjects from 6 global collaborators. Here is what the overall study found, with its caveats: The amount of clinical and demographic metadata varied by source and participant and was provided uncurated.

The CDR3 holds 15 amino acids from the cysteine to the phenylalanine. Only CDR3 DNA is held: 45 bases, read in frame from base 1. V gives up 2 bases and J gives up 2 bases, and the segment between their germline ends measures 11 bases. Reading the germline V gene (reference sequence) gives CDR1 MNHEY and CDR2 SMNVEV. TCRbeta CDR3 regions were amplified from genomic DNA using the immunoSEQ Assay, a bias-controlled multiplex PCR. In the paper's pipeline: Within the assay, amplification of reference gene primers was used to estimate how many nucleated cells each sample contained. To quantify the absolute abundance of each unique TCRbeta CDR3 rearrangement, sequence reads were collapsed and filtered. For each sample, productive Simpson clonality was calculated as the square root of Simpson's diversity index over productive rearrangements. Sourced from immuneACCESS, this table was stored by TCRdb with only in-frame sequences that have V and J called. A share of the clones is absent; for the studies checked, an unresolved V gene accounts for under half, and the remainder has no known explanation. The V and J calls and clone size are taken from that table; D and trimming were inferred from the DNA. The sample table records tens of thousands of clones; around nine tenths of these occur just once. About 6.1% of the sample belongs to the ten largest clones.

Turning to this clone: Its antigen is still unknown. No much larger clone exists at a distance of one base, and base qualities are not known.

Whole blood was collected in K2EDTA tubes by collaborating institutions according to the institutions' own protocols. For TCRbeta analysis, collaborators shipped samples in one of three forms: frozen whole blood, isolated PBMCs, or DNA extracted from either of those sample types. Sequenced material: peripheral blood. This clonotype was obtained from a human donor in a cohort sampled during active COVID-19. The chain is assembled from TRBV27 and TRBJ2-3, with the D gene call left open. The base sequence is TGTGCCAGCAGTTTACGCCTGAGCTACACAGATACGCAGTATTTT. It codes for CASSLRLSYTDTQYF.